A selection of T cell receptor beta chains follows, all from one sample in a study of regulatory T cells in long-lasting Graves disease. TCRdb reprocessed the multiplex PCR reads with MiXCR, giving one entry per CDR3 protein. The profile shows 300,000 to 350,000 distinct CDR3 sequences, around 20% of them singletons. Sequencing used peripheral blood mononuclear cells (PBMCs), obtained when the disease was refractory, from a patient treated with antithyroid drugs. These receptors were obtained from a female donor with Graves disease. CDR3s include the opening cysteine and the closing phenylalanine or tryptophan. Fields, in order: V gene, J gene, clone size, D gene, CDR3 DNA, CDR3 protein. A D gene is named only where the DNA matches it firmly. Expanded clones get a size class; other rows say once, few or many, or leave the size out.

v_gene: TRBV10-3
j_gene: TRBJ1-2
abundance: NA
d_gene: NA
CDR3nt: TGTGCCATCAGTGGCGGCGGACAGCGTATCGTCGAGGGCTACACCTTC
CDR3aa: CAISGGGQRIVEGYTF

v_gene: TRBV12-3/TRBV12-4
j_gene: TRBJ2-5
abundance: NA
d_gene: NA
CDR3nt: TGTGCCAGCAGTTCAAACAGGTTTTCACAAGAGACCCAGTACTTC
CDR3aa: CASSSNRFSQETQYF

v_gene: TRBV20-1
j_gene: TRBJ1-5
abundance: few
d_gene: NA
CDR3nt: TGCAGTGCGGGGGGACGTTCGAGCGATCAGCCCCAGCATTTT
CDR3aa: CSAGGRSSDQPQHF

v_gene: TRBV6-1
j_gene: TRBJ2-7
abundance: many
d_gene: NA
CDR3nt: TGTGCCAGCAGTGAAGGTGGCAGTGTGGGCTACGAGCAGTACTTC
CDR3aa: CASSEGGSVGYEQYF

v_gene: TRBV29-1
j_gene: TRBJ1-1
abundance: many
d_gene: NA
CDR3nt: TGCAGCGCGGAATACCAGGGTATGGCTTATGAAGCTTTCTTT
CDR3aa: CSAEYQGMAYEAFF

v_gene: TRBV20-1
j_gene: TRBJ2-4
abundance: NA
d_gene: TRBD2
CDR3nt: TGCAGTGCTAGGACTAGCGGGATGAGCATTCAGTACTTC
CDR3aa: CSARTSGMSIQYF

v_gene: TRBV7-8
j_gene: TRBJ2-6
abundance: few
d_gene: TRBD1
CDR3nt: TGTGCCAGCAGCCCGGGACAGTCTTGGGCCAACGTCCTGACTTTC
CDR3aa: CASSPGQSWANVLTF

v_gene: TRBV20-1
j_gene: TRBJ2-5
abundance: few
d_gene: NA
CDR3nt: TGCAGTGCTAGAGGTTTTCGCCCAGGGGACCAAGAGACCCAGTACTTC
CDR3aa: CSARGFRPGDQETQYF

v_gene: TRBV19
j_gene: TRBJ1-1
abundance: few
d_gene: TRBD1
CDR3nt: TGTGCCAGTAGTATATATCAGGGGGCCCGAACGCTACCCCTGAACACTGAAGCTTTCTTT
CDR3aa: CASSIYQGARTLPLNTEAFF

v_gene: TRBV11-2
j_gene: TRBJ2-7
abundance: many
d_gene: TRBD1
CDR3nt: TGTGCCAGCAGCGCGCGTGCAGGGGGCGACCTTCGGGACGAGCAGTACTTC
CDR3aa: CASSARAGGDLRDEQYF

v_gene: TRBV6-5
j_gene: TRBJ1-5
abundance: many
d_gene: TRBD1
CDR3nt: TGTGCCAGCAGTTCCGGGACAGGGGGCTCCCCCGGCAATCAGCCCCAGCATTTT
CDR3aa: CASSSGTGGSPGNQPQHF

v_gene: TRBV7-2
j_gene: TRBJ2-6
abundance: few
d_gene: TRBD1
CDR3nt: TGTGCCAGCAGCTTAGAAGGGGGCGCCCGCGCTGGGGCCAACGTCCTGACTTTC
CDR3aa: CASSLEGGARAGANVLTF

v_gene: TRBV6-9
j_gene: TRBJ2-5
abundance: many
d_gene: NA
CDR3nt: TGTGCCAGCAGTTCCCTCGGCAGTCCCTCTCAAGAGACCCAGTACTTC
CDR3aa: CASSSLGSPSQETQYF